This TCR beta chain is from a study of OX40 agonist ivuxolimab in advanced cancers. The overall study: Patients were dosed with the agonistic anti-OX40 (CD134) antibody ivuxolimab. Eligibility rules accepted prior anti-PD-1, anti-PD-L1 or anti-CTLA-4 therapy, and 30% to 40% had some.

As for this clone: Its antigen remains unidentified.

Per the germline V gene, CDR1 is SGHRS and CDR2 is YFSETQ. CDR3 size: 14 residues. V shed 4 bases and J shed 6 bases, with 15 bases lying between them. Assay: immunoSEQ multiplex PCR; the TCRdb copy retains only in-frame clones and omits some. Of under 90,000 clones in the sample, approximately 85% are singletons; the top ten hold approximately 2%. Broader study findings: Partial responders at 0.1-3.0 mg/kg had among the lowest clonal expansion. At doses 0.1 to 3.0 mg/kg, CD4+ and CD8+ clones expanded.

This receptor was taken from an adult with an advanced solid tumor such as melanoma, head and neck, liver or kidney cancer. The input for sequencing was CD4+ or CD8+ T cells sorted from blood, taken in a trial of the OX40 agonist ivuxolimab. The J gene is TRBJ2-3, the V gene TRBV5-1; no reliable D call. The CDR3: CASSQTTPGDTQYF. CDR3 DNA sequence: TGCGCCAGCAGCCAAACTACCCCCGGGGATACGCAGTATTTT.